This T cell receptor beta chain comes out of a study of siplizumab effects on memory and regulatory T cells. V dropped 3 bases and J dropped 5 bases, with 16 bases sitting between them. CDR3 length: 15 residues. Germline lookup yields CDR1 LNHDA and CDR2 SQIVND (reference sequence). Method: immunoSEQ multiplex PCR; TCRdb's copy keeps in-frame clones and lacks some. The data contain 85,000 to 130,000 clones, 90% to 95% of them singletons. Points from the study as a whole: No more than a minor fraction of alloreactive clones could be traced back to unstimulated subsets.

Turning to this clone: Its antigen is currently unknown.

The sequenced sample was Tregs sorted from blood. The V gene is TRBV19, the J gene TRBJ1-2; D uncertain. The receptor was derived from a human donor in good health. The CDR3 DNA sequence: TGTGCCAGTAGTATTGGGGTGACGAACCTATATGGCTACACCTTC. This sequence encodes CASSIGVTNLYGYTF.